One sample yielded the 29 T cell receptor beta chains listed below, sequenced in a study of blood T cell repertoires in COVID-19. Measured with immunoSEQ multiplex PCR; TCRdb has only the in-frame clones, and not every one. In the table there are under 200,000 clones, nearly 90% of which are singletons. Sequenced input: peripheral blood. The receptors originated from a man between 60 and 75 years old with active or convalescent COVID-19.

The V gene is TRBV12-3 or TRBV12-4, the J gene TRBJ1-2; D remains unclear. V gave up 4 bases and J gave up 5 bases, with 8 bases separating them. This CDR3 has 12 amino acids. The CDR3 DNA is TGTGCCAGCAGTTCGAACAGTTATGGCTACACCTTC. Encoded protein: CASSSNSYGYTF.

The chain recombines TRBV2 with TRBJ1-1; 7 positions agree with TRBD1. V lost 7 bases and J lost 2; bases outside the gene matches: 10. This CDR3 contains 15 residues. CDR1 and CDR2 (germline): SNHLY, FYNNEI. The DNA of the CDR3 is TGTGCCAGCAATCCCCCGGGACAGCCTAACACTGAAGCTTTCTTT. It translates to CASNPPGQPNTEAFF.

This clone occurred a few times. The chain couples TRBV5-1 to TRBJ2-3, with D perhaps matching TRBD1 (6 bases). CDR1 is SGHRS and CDR2 is YFSETQ in the germline V gene. This CDR3 has 13 residues. V was cut by 5 bases and J by 3 bases, with 10 bases left in between. The chain's CDR3 is CASRSQGTDTQYF. Here the CDR3 DNA reads TGCGCCAGCAGGTCGCAGGGGACAGATACGCAGTATTTT.

V gene TRBV6-5 combines with J gene TRBJ2-7, with 13 bases fitting TRBD2. The CDR3 is made up of 15 amino acids. V dropped 6 bases and J dropped 0; count of bases not matched to a gene: 2. Germline CDR1 reads MNHEY; CDR2 reads SVGAGI. The DNA for the CDR3 is TGTGCCAGCAGGACTAGCGGGGGGCCCTCCTACGAGCAGTACTTC. This sequence encodes CASRTSGGPSYEQYF.

The CDR3 region is CASSPRQEAYGYTF. The CDR3 DNA follows: TGTGCCAGCAGTCCCCGACAGGAGGCCTATGGCTACACCTTC. This chain uses TRBV27 with TRBJ1-2; D might be TRBD1 (6 bases). V shed 5 bases and J shed 4 bases, with 14 bases lying between them. Germline CDR1 and CDR2: MNHEY and SMNVEV (reference sequence). This CDR3 has 14 amino acids.

This chain joins TRBV5-4 and TRBJ2-2; TRBD1 might be the D (6 bases). V was cut by 4 bases and J by 1 base, with 11 bases left in between. The CDR3 runs to 15 residues. Germline V gene lookup returns CDR1 SGHNT and CDR2 YYREEE (reference sequence). DNA of the CDR3: TGTGCCAGCAGCAGGATGGACAGGAACACCGGGGAGCTGTTTTTT. It is translated as CASSRMDRNTGELFF.

The rearrangement links TRBV7-9 to TRBJ1-6; D is undetermined. The CDR3 has 14 residues. V was shortened by 1 base and J by 6 bases, with 7 bases between the two germline ends. Germline CDR1 reads SEHNR; CDR2 reads FQNEAQ (reference sequence). The chain's CDR3 is CASSLGQSNSPLHF. The DNA for the CDR3 is TGTGCCAGCAGCTTAGGGCAAAGTAATTCACCCCTCCACTTT.

This chain links TRBV27 with TRBJ1-4, with D unclear. Germline CDR1 reads MNHEY; CDR2 reads SMNVEV (reference sequence). The CDR3 has 15 residues. Trimming shortened V by 8 bases and J by 3 bases, and 16 bases separated the two germline ends. The CDR3 spells CASGPLAEANEKLFF. The CDR3 DNA is TGTGCCAGCGGGCCGCTCGCGGAGGCTAATGAAAAACTGTTTTTT. The complete variable domain, with remaining parts taken from reference TRBV27 and TRBJ1-4, reads EAQVTQNPRYLITVTGKKLTVTCSQNMNHEYMSWYRQDPGLGLRQIYYSMNVEVTDKGDVPEGYKVSRKEKRNFPLILESPSPNQTSLYFCASGPLAEANEKLFFGSGTQLSVL.

The rearrangement joins TRBV7-9 to TRBJ1-3, with a tentative D call TRBD1 (5 bases). The CDR3 has 15 residues. The germline gives CDR1 SEHNR, CDR2 FQNEAQ (reference sequence). V lost 5 bases and J 3 bases, leaving 14 bases between the germline ends. The CDR3 nucleotides read TGTGCCAGCAGCCCTAGGGGAGGGAATGGAAACACCATATATTTT. It yields the protein CASSPRGGNGNTIYF. Complete variable domain (other parts from reference TRBV7-9 and TRBJ1-3): DTGVSQNPRHKITKRGQNVTFRCDPISEHNRLYWYRQTLGQGPEFLTYFQNEAQLEKSRLLSDRFSAERPKGSFSTLEIQRTEQGDSAMYLCASSPRGGNGNTIYFGEGSWLTVV.

The chain uses TRBV24-1 and TRBJ2-1, with a possible D match to TRBD1 (5 bases). Between the trimmed V and J ends, which lost 4 bases and 5 bases, there was a span of 17 bases. The CDR3 runs to 16 residues. Germline V gene sequence: CDR1 KGHDR, CDR2 SFDVKD. This CDR3 is CATSESQGPGDNEQFF. As DNA, the CDR3 is TGTGCCACCAGTGAGTCTCAGGGTCCTGGGGACAATGAGCAGTTCTTC.

The CDR3 region has the DNA TGTGCCAGCAGCTTAGGAGGGGCGGCGGGGGAGCAGTACTTC. Translating it yields CASSLGGAAGEQYF. This sequence joins TRBV7-3 and TRBJ2-7; D might be TRBD2 (6 bases). In germline, CDR1 is SGHTA, CDR2 FQGTGA. V was pared by 2 bases and J by 7 bases, with 15 bases between. The CDR3 runs to 14 residues.

The rearrangement links TRBV19 to TRBJ1-1, with 12 bases fitting TRBD1. V gave up 6 bases and J gave up 4 bases; unmatched junction bases: 6. Germline CDR1 is LNHDA and CDR2 is SQIVND (reference sequence). This CDR3 is 15 amino acids long. CDR3 sequence reads: CASSWDRGPVTEAFF. The CDR3 region has the DNA TGTGCCAGTAGCTGGGACAGGGGGCCGGTCACTGAAGCTTTCTTT. Based on the CDR3 plus reference TRBV19 and TRBJ1-1, the full variable domain is DGGITQSPKYLFRKEGQNVTLSCEQNLNHDAMYWYRQDPGQGLRLIYYSQIVNDFQKGDIAEGYSVSREKKESFPLTVTSAQKNPTAFYLCASSWDRGPVTEAFFGQGTRLTVV.

The chain carries TRBV3-1 (or the pseudogene TRBV3-2) and TRBJ1-3; possibly TRBD1 for D (6 bases). The V gene's germline CDR1 is LGHDT and CDR2 YNNKEL (reference sequence). CDR3 length: 13 residues. V lost 6 bases, J lost 4 bases, and 10 bases lay in between. CDR3 region: CASSVRGGNTIYF. The CDR3, as DNA: TGTGCCAGCAGTGTGAGGGGGGGAAACACCATATATTTT.

The chain combines TRBV3-1 (or the pseudogene TRBV3-2) with TRBJ1-2; 9 nucleotides line up with TRBD1. Germline CDR1 and CDR2: LGHDT and YNNKEL (reference sequence). The CDR3 is 17 residues long. V was clipped by 4 bases and J by 1 base; unmatched bases: 10. The CDR3 is CASSRTGGALNNYGYTF. CDR3 coding DNA: TGTGCCAGCAGCCGTACAGGGGGCGCCTTAAATAACTATGGCTACACCTTC.

The gene calls are TRBV6-5 and TRBJ1-5; TRBD1 is a possible D gene (5 bases). The CDR3 loop spans 15 amino acids. The V end lost 6 bases, the J end lost 4 bases, and 16 bases lay between the germline ends. Germline CDR1 and CDR2: MNHEY and SVGAGI. The CDR3 spells CASRGELAGNQPQHF. DNA of the CDR3: TGTGCCAGCAGGGGGGAATTGGCGGGAAATCAGCCCCAGCATTTT.

V is TRBV7-9 and J is TRBJ2-1; TRBD2 aligns across 8 bases. The CDR3 has 13 residues. Germline V gene lookup returns CDR1 SEHNR and CDR2 FQNEAQ (reference sequence). The J segment lost 15 bases and the V segment lost 0 bases, leaving 7 bases of the junction unmatched. The CDR3 sequence is CASSLAGGGGRFF. The DNA of the CDR3 is TGTGCCAGCAGCTTAGCGGGCGGCGGGGGGCGGTTCTTC.

The V and J genes are TRBV12-3 or TRBV12-4 and TRBJ1-2; D may be TRBD1 (5 bases). The CDR3 consists of 13 residues. V lost 4 bases, J lost 7 bases, and 13 bases lay in between. CDR3 region: CASSSLGRVGYTF. The CDR3 DNA follows: TGTGCCAGCAGTTCCCTGGGCAGGGTTGGCTACACCTTC.

The chain is built from TRBV27 and TRBJ2-7; a possible D gene is TRBD1 (6 bases). The CDR3 runs 16 residues. Looked up from germline, CDR1 is MNHEY and CDR2 is SMNVEV (reference sequence). V was cut by 0 bases and J by 4 bases, with 16 bases left in between. This CDR3 is CASSLSEAPRGYEQYF. The CDR3 region has the DNA TGTGCCAGCAGTTTATCGGAGGCGCCTAGGGGGTACGAGCAGTACTTC.

The V gene is TRBV4-1, the J gene TRBJ1-1; no reliable D call. This CDR3 comprises 15 residues. V lost 4 bases, J lost 3 bases, and 15 bases lay in between. Germline V gives CDR1 MGHRA, CDR2 YSYEKL. CDR3: CASSPTTFGDTEAFF. The CDR3 bases are TGCGCCAGCAGCCCAACGACTTTCGGGGACACTGAAGCTTTCTTT.

The table lists this clone with a count of one. This CDR3 is CASSLTGQNYGYTF. For the CDR3, the DNA is TGTGCCAGTAGTCTTACCGGACAGAACTATGGCTACACCTTC. The chain uses TRBV19 and TRBJ1-2, with a possible D match to TRBD1 (6 bases). The length of the CDR3 is 14 residues. Trimming took off 5 bases at V and 2 bases at J, with 12 bases between the two ends. The V gene's germline CDR1 is LNHDA and CDR2 SQIVND (reference sequence).

V usage is TRBV7-3 and J usage is TRBJ2-7; 8 bases are a match to TRBD2. Germline assignment: CDR1 SGHTA and CDR2 FQGTGA. The CDR3 extends over 14 amino acids. J was trimmed by 5 bases and V by 6 bases; bases with no gene match: 9. The CDR3 nucleotides are TGTGCCAGCAGAAAGACCGGGACTAGTCACGAGCAGTACTTC. This codes for CASRKTGTSHEQYF.

This clone occurred once. The rearrangement links TRBV19 to TRBJ1-2; TRBD1 matches 7 bases. Germline CDR1 and CDR2: LNHDA and SQIVND (reference sequence). The V and J ends lost 3 bases and 2 bases, in that order; junction bases with no gene match: 21. CDR3 size: 20 residues. CDR3 sequence: CASSIAWVARIQTGNYGYTF. The CDR3 nucleotides read TGTGCCAGTAGTATTGCGTGGGTCGCGCGGATTCAGACAGGGAACTATGGCTACACCTTC.

The chain couples TRBV24-1 to TRBJ2-7; D gene uncertain. The CDR3 contains 10 residues. The V end was cut by 8 bases, the J end by 4 bases, with 5 bases between. Germline-derived CDR1 and CDR2 are KGHDR and SFDVKD. CDR3 bases: TGTGCCACCATCAGGTACGAGCAGTACTTC. Its translation: CATIRYEQYF.

The V gene is TRBV11-2, the J gene TRBJ1-1, with D unresolved. The germline V gene encodes CDR1 SGHAT and CDR2 FQNNGV. V lost 2 bases to trimming and J lost 8 bases, with 9 bases between them. The length of the CDR3 is 12 residues. CDR3 amino acids: CASSLHLSEAFF. The CDR3 nucleotides read TGTGCCAGCAGCTTACACTTATCGGAAGCTTTCTTT.

This chain links TRBV5-4 with TRBJ1-1; 7 bases line up with TRBD1. The CDR3 loop spans 14 amino acids. V trimming: 3 bases; J trimming: 8 bases; junction bases outside the gene matches: 10. Germline V gene lookup returns CDR1 SGHNT and CDR2 YYREEE (reference sequence). The CDR3 loop reads CASSSRTGQGEAFF. The CDR3 region has the DNA TGTGCCAGCAGCTCAAGGACAGGACAAGGGGAAGCTTTCTTT.

This sequence joins TRBV18 and TRBJ2-3; 11 bases are shared with TRBD2. The CDR3 contains 18 residues. Germline V gene sequence: CDR1 KGHSH, CDR2 LQKENI. The V segment lost 1 base and the J segment 2 bases; nucleotides outside the gene matches: 8. In DNA form, the CDR3 reads TGTGCCAGCTCACCACTAGGCCTAGCGGGGGGTCACACAGATACGCAGTATTTT. The encoded protein is CASSPLGLAGGHTDTQYF.

The rearrangement joins TRBV19 to TRBJ1-6, with TRBD1 identical over 8 bases. The V gene end was trimmed by 5 bases and the J gene end by 8 bases; junction bases not matched to a gene: 8. The CDR3 is 15 amino acids. Germline V gene lookup returns CDR1 LNHDA and CDR2 SQIVND (reference sequence). CDR3 sequence (DNA): TGTGCCAGTAGTGCTGGGACAGGACTCGATTCACCCCTCCACTTT. Its protein product is CASSAGTGLDSPLHF.

The CDR3: CASSIGVAGTEAFF. CDR3 coding DNA: TGTGCCAGTAGTATAGGAGTAGCGGGAACTGAAGCTTTCTTT. The chain couples TRBV19 to TRBJ1-1; D is ambiguous. Trimming shortened V by 1 base and J by 5 bases, and 11 bases separated the two germline ends. Germline CDR1 and CDR2: LNHDA and SQIVND (reference sequence). The CDR3 runs to 14 residues.

The chain has TRBV11-1 and TRBJ2-7, with 8 bases identical to TRBD1. The CDR3 has 13 residues. The V segment lost 4 bases and the J segment 4 bases; nucleotides outside the gene matches: 3. CDR1 and CDR2 from the germline V gene are SGHAT and FQDESV (reference sequence). The DNA of the CDR3 is TGTGCCAGCAGCTGGGACAGGCGGTACGAGCAGTACTTC. This translates into CASSWDRRYEQYF.